The rows below give T cell receptor beta chains drawn from one sample of a study of patients and donors after allogeneic stem cell transplantation. One entry per CDR3 protein results from TCRdb running MiXCR on the RT-PCR reads. The sample has over 150,000 distinct CDR3 sequences; less than 45% are singletons. Sequenced input: blood, either unsorted or a sorted T cell fraction (not recorded which). The receptors here all came from a human donor who was either an allogeneic HSCT recipient or a stem cell or donor lymphocyte infusion donor (not recorded which). It is not recorded whose cells these are; they may come from a transplant donor. CDR3s include the opening cysteine and the closing phenylalanine or tryptophan. The D gene is left open where the match is weak. The size of a clone is reported for some rows only, either as once, few or many, or as a class for expanded clones.

d_call: NA; j_call: TRBJ1-5; clone_size: few; v_call: TRBV21-1; cdr3_nt: TGTGCCAGCCCCTGGCGGCTGAATCAGCCCCAGCATTTT; cdr3_aa: CASPWRLNQPQHF
d_call: NA; j_call: TRBJ2-5; clone_size: few; v_call: TRBV7-8; cdr3_nt: TGTGCCAGCAGCTTAGACGGGGAGGTGACGGAGACCCAGTACTTC; cdr3_aa: CASSLDGEVTETQYF
d_call: NA; j_call: TRBJ2-4; clone_size: once; v_call: TRBV20-1; cdr3_nt: TGCAGTGCGCGCGAGATAGCCAAAAACATTCAGTACTTC; cdr3_aa: CSAREIAKNIQYF
d_call: NA; j_call: TRBJ2-7; clone_size: NA; v_call: TRBV4-3; cdr3_nt: TGCGCCAGCAGCCGGCAAGACTCTGGGGACGAGCAGTACTTC; cdr3_aa: CASSRQDSGDEQYF
d_call: TRBD2; j_call: TRBJ2-7; clone_size: NA; v_call: TRBV15; cdr3_nt: TGTGCCACCAGCAGAGGGCCGGGACTAGCGCGTTACGAGCAGTACTTC; cdr3_aa: CATSRGPGLARYEQYF
d_call: NA; j_call: TRBJ2-7; clone_size: NA; v_call: TRBV4-3; cdr3_nt: TGCGCCAGCAGCCAAGGGGGCTTCGAGCAGTACTTC; cdr3_aa: CASSQGGFEQYF
d_call: NA; j_call: TRBJ2-2; clone_size: NA; v_call: TRBV12-3/TRBV12-4; cdr3_nt: TGTGCCAGCAGGCTGACCCAGACCGGGGAGCTGTTTTTT; cdr3_aa: CASRLTQTGELFF
d_call: NA; j_call: TRBJ1-2; clone_size: few; v_call: TRBV20-1; cdr3_nt: TGCAGTGCTCCTGCTGGGAGTCCGGGGTATGGCTACACCTTC; cdr3_aa: CSAPAGSPGYGYTF
d_call: TRBD1; j_call: TRBJ2-2; clone_size: few; v_call: TRBV9; cdr3_nt: TGTGCCAGCAGCGTAGAGGGACAGTTAAGACCGGGGAACACCGGGGAGCTGTTTTTT; cdr3_aa: CASSVEGQLRPGNTGELFF
d_call: NA; j_call: TRBJ2-3; clone_size: NA; v_call: TRBV7-2; cdr3_nt: TGTGCCAGCAGCTTAGTTTGGCGTGACACAGATACGCAGTATTTT; cdr3_aa: CASSLVWRDTDTQYF
d_call: NA; j_call: TRBJ2-1; clone_size: few; v_call: TRBV21-1; cdr3_nt: TGTGCCAGCAGCAAACCCGGGCCGACTCCAAACTGCAACAATGAGCAGTTCTTC; cdr3_aa: CASSKPGPTPNCNNEQFF
d_call: NA; j_call: TRBJ2-1; clone_size: NA; v_call: TRBV5-1; cdr3_nt: TGCGCCAGCAGCGCCCTCCTCTCCTACAATGAGCAGTTCTTC; cdr3_aa: CASSALLSYNEQFF
d_call: NA; j_call: TRBJ1-4; clone_size: NA; v_call: TRBV5-1; cdr3_nt: TGCGCCAGCAGCTTGGCCGCAGGGAAGGAATCTAATGAAAAACTGTTTTTT; cdr3_aa: CASSLAAGKESNEKLFF
d_call: TRBD2; j_call: TRBJ2-7; clone_size: few; v_call: TRBV4-3; cdr3_nt: TGCGCCAGCAGCCAAGACAGGACTAGCGGTTACGAGCAGTACTTC; cdr3_aa: CASSQDRTSGYEQYF
d_call: NA; j_call: TRBJ1-6; clone_size: few; v_call: TRBV10-3; cdr3_nt: TGTGCCATCAGTGAAGAACAGAATTCACCCCTCCACTTT; cdr3_aa: CAISEEQNSPLHF
d_call: TRBD1; j_call: TRBJ1-5; clone_size: few; v_call: TRBV29-1; cdr3_nt: TGCAGCGTTGTGATCAATATTGCAGGGGGCGCGGAGCCCCAGCATTTT; cdr3_aa: CSVVINIAGGAEPQHF
d_call: TRBD1; j_call: TRBJ1-6; clone_size: NA; v_call: TRBV7-6; cdr3_nt: TGTGCCAGCAGCTCCGGGACAGGGATTAATTCACCCCTCCACTTT; cdr3_aa: CASSSGTGINSPLHF
d_call: NA; j_call: TRBJ1-2; clone_size: NA; v_call: TRBV29-1; cdr3_nt: TGCAGCGTTGAACGGGCGTTGGGGGGCTACACCTTC; cdr3_aa: CSVERALGGYTF
d_call: TRBD2; j_call: TRBJ2-1; clone_size: few; v_call: TRBV27; cdr3_nt: TGTGCCAGCAGTTTGGCGGGAGTTAACAATGAGCAGTTCTTC; cdr3_aa: CASSLAGVNNEQFF
d_call: TRBD2; j_call: TRBJ2-1; clone_size: few; v_call: TRBV4-3; cdr3_nt: TGCGCCAGCAGCCCCGGCCTAGCGGAGTCCTACAATGAGCAGTTCTTC; cdr3_aa: CASSPGLAESYNEQFF
d_call: TRBD2; j_call: TRBJ2-1; clone_size: NA; v_call: TRBV7-9; cdr3_nt: TGTGCCAGCAGCCGGACTAGCGGGAGTTCTAGTGAGCAGTTCTTC; cdr3_aa: CASSRTSGSSSEQFF
d_call: NA; j_call: TRBJ1-2; clone_size: NA; v_call: TRBV4-3; cdr3_nt: TGCGCCAGCAGCCAAGAAACGGACAGATTCTATGGCTACACCTTC; cdr3_aa: CASSQETDRFYGYTF
d_call: NA; j_call: TRBJ2-1; clone_size: NA; v_call: TRBV15; cdr3_nt: TGTGCCACCAGCAGAGAGTTCCCCAATGAGCAGTTCTTC; cdr3_aa: CATSREFPNEQFF
d_call: NA; j_call: TRBJ1-2; clone_size: NA; v_call: TRBV11-2; cdr3_nt: TGTGCCAGCAGCTTAGAGGACAGAGCGATCTATGGCTACACCTTC; cdr3_aa: CASSLEDRAIYGYTF
d_call: NA; j_call: TRBJ1-6; clone_size: NA; v_call: TRBV21-1; cdr3_nt: TGTGCCACCCAGAGCTCCTATAATTCACCCCTCCACTTT; cdr3_aa: CATQSSYNSPLHF
d_call: NA; j_call: TRBJ1-1; clone_size: NA; v_call: TRBV30; cdr3_nt: TGTGCCTGGAGTTACGCAAGGAGGAACACTGAAGCTTTCTTT; cdr3_aa: CAWSYARRNTEAFF
d_call: NA; j_call: TRBJ1-1; clone_size: NA; v_call: TRBV6-6; cdr3_nt: TGTGCCAGCAGACAAAGAGACGGCCCCTATTTTGAAGCTTTCTTT; cdr3_aa: CASRQRDGPYFEAFF
d_call: TRBD2; j_call: TRBJ2-7; clone_size: NA; v_call: TRBV9; cdr3_nt: TGTGCCAGCAGCGTAGGCCCAGCGGGAGAGAATGAGCAGTACTTC; cdr3_aa: CASSVGPAGENEQYF